The source of this TCR beta chain is a study of PD-1 blockade in mismatch repair-deficient tumors. Study overall: All were previously treated, progressing patients with 11 to 13 mismatch repair-deficient cancer types.

Notes on this clone: Its antigen is not known.

Assay: immunoSEQ multiplex PCR; the TCRdb copy retains only in-frame clones and omits some. The sample lists about 120,000 clones, 85% to 90% occurring once. General study findings and limits: Rapid post-treatment expansion, then contraction, generally preceding radiologic response, marked tumor-resident clones.

Mismatch repair deficiency was confirmed in all patients, by PCR or immunohistochemistry. The CDR3 spans 17 residues. Germline CDR1 SNHLY, CDR2 FYNNEI. Trimming took 6 bases from V and 7 from J; bases not matched to a gene: 19. The chain carries TRBV2 and TRBJ2-7, with TRBD2 identical over 9 bases. Sequenced here: peripheral blood, sampled 44 weeks after starting pembrolizumab. The source is an adult with mismatch repair-deficient cancer. CDR3 residues: CASRGISGSSFSREQYF. The CDR3 nucleotides are TGTGCCAGCAGGGGGATTAGCGGGAGTTCATTTAGTCGGGAGCAGTACTTC.